Presented here are 18 T cell receptor beta chains from one specimen sequenced in a study of blood T cell repertoires in COVID-19. The protocol was immunoSEQ multiplex PCR, while the TCRdb copy is restricted to in-frame clones and leaves out a portion. The repertoire includes tens of thousands of clones, about 90% of them detected once, and roughly 15% sits in the top ten. The specimen sequenced was peripheral blood. The receptors derive from a human donor with active COVID-19. The donor label of this sample is uncertain.

The chain is built from TRBV7-9 and TRBJ2-3; 8 bases agree with TRBD1. There are 16 residues in the CDR3. Losses at the gene ends were 5 bases for V and 6 bases for J; bases not matched to a gene: 13. From germline, CDR1 is SEHNR and CDR2 FQNEAQ (reference sequence). The CDR3 is CASSQSAGGSLDTQYF. CDR3 bases: TGTGCCAGCAGCCAGAGTGCAGGGGGCTCTCTGGATACGCAGTATTTT.

This clone appeared a single time. This chain uses TRBV19 with TRBJ2-5, with D perhaps matching TRBD2 (6 bases). Germline values: CDR1 LNHDA, CDR2 SQIVND (reference sequence). The CDR3 extends over 13 amino acids. Between the trimmed V and J ends, which lost 6 bases and 5 bases, there was a span of 13 bases. The CDR3 protein is CASSRDSSETQYF. The CDR3 nucleotides are TGTGCCAGTAGCCGGGACTCATCGGAGACCCAGTACTTC.

This rearrangement joins TRBV7-6 to TRBJ2-2; TRBD1 is a possible D gene (6 bases). Trimming pared 0 bases from V and 5 bases from J, leaving 13 bases between. Germline V gene data show CDR1 as SGHVS and CDR2 as FNYEAQ. The CDR3 runs 16 residues. This CDR3 is CASSLARNRATGELFF. In DNA form, the CDR3 reads TGTGCCAGCAGCTTAGCAAGGAACAGGGCTACCGGGGAGCTGTTTTTT.

This clone was counted between two and nine times. This chain links TRBV4-3 with TRBJ2-1; D is uncertain. Germline-derived CDR1 and CDR2 are LGHNA and YSLEER. Trimming pared 0 bases from V and 8 bases from J, leaving 14 bases between. The CDR3 is 15 residues long. The CDR3 region has the DNA TGCGCCAGCAGCCAAGATCGGCAGGTCTCCCATGAGCAGTTCTTC. This encodes CASSQDRQVSHEQFF.

The chain recombines TRBV19 with TRBJ2-7; TRBD1 might be the D (5 bases). The germline V gene encodes CDR1 LNHDA and CDR2 SQIVND (reference sequence). The CDR3 sequence is 14 residues long. V was shortened by 4 bases and J by 3 bases, with 13 bases between the two germline ends. The CDR3 sequence is CASSRWKGDYEQYF. In DNA, the CDR3 is TGTGCCAGTAGTAGGTGGAAAGGGGACTACGAGCAGTACTTC.

J is TRBJ2-1 and V is TRBV9; 7 nucleotides align to TRBD2. The CDR3 has 15 residues. The J segment lost 7 bases and the V segment lost 4 bases, leaving 11 bases of the junction unmatched. CDR1 SGDLS and CDR2 YYNGEE come from the germline V gene. The CDR3 DNA sequence: TGTGCCAGCAGCCTTCGCCAGCGGGGTCTAAATGAGCAGTTCTTC. As protein: CASSLRQRGLNEQFF. The full variable domain, its missing parts supplied by reference TRBV9 and TRBJ2-1, is DSGVTQTPKHLITATGQRVTLRCSPRSGDLSVYWYQQSLDQGLQFLIQYYNGEERAKGNILERFSAQQFPDLHSELNLSSLELGDSALYFCASSLRQRGLNEQFFGPGTRLTVL.

The chain employs TRBV5-5 and TRBJ2-5; a weak D match, TRBD2 (6 bases). V shed 6 bases and J shed 0 bases, with 18 bases lying between them. Germline assignment: CDR1 SGHKS and CDR2 YYEKEE (reference sequence). The CDR3 is made up of 16 amino acids. This CDR3 is CASTQEGQRYQETQYF. The CDR3 DNA is TGTGCCAGCACCCAGGAGGGCCAGCGGTACCAAGAGACCCAGTACTTC.

This clone was seen once. The J gene is TRBJ2-5, the V gene TRBV4-3, with a weak D call TRBD1 (6 bases). Trimming cost V 0 bases and J 4 bases, with 12 bases left between them. The CDR3 consists of 15 residues. Germline-derived CDR1 and CDR2 are LGHNA and YSLEER. The chain's CDR3 is CASSQDRSRGETQYF. The CDR3 nucleotides are TGCGCCAGCAGCCAAGATCGATCCAGGGGAGAGACCCAGTACTTC.

The chain uses TRBV5-4 and TRBJ2-2, with D possibly being TRBD1 (6 bases). Trimming stripped 4 bases from V and 6 bases from J, with 16 bases between. The CDR3 has 15 amino acids. The germline V gene has CDR1 SGHNT and CDR2 YYREEE (reference sequence). CDR3 DNA: TGTGCCAGCAGCCCCGGACAGACTTTCGCCGGGGAGCTGTTTTTT. Protein product: CASSPGQTFAGELFF.

This clone appeared a few times. The V gene is TRBV2, the J gene TRBJ2-2, with 8 bases fitting TRBD2. CDR1 SNHLY and CDR2 FYNNEI come from the germline V gene. V lost 8 bases to trimming and J lost 4 bases; unmatched junction nucleotides: 6. The CDR3 totals 14 residues. In DNA form, the CDR3 reads TGTGCCAGCGCGGGACTAGTGACCACCGGGGAGCTGTTTTTT. It codes for CASAGLVTTGELFF.

V and J are TRBV24-1 and TRBJ2-3; maybe TRBD1 (6 bases). The germline V gene encodes CDR1 KGHDR and CDR2 SFDVKD. CDR3 length equals 16 residues. The V gene lost 4 bases and the J gene lost 4 bases, with 17 bases spanning the gap. CDR3 protein: CATSDPRGPRADTQYF. CDR3 nucleotide sequence: TGTGCCACCAGTGACCCCAGGGGCCCGCGCGCAGATACGCAGTATTTT.

The V gene is TRBV6-1, the J gene TRBJ2-1; D may be TRBD1 (5 bases). The CDR3 has 17 residues. Trimming removed 4 bases from V and 6 bases from J, with 22 bases in between. Germline lookup yields CDR1 MNHNS and CDR2 SASEGT. The CDR3 nucleotides read TGTGCCAGCAGTGTTCTGGCAACCAGGGTATCGGGCAATGAGCAGTTCTTC. Translated, it gives CASSVLATRVSGNEQFF.

The chain has TRBV9 and TRBJ1-1; TRBD1 agrees at 8 bases. Germline V lookup: CDR1 SGDLS, CDR2 YYNGEE. The CDR3 runs 15 residues. Trimming at V came to 3 bases and at J to 2 bases, leaving 6 bases not matched to a gene. Here the CDR3 DNA reads TGTGCCAGCAGCGGTTGGACAGGGTCAAACACTGAAGCTTTCTTT. Translation: CASSGWTGSNTEAFF.

The chain is built from TRBV19 and TRBJ1-1; D possibly corresponds to TRBD1 (5 bases). V gave up 6 bases and J gave up 5 bases, with 16 bases separating them. This CDR3 comprises 14 residues. Germline CDR1 LNHDA, CDR2 SQIVND (reference sequence). Written as DNA, the CDR3 is TGTGCCAGTAGAAGTGGCGGGGGTCGGACTGAAGCTTTCTTT. It yields the protein CASRSGGGRTEAFF.

The chain joins TRBV7-9 to TRBJ2-7; perhaps TRBD2 as D (5 bases). The germline V gene has CDR1 SEHNR and CDR2 FQNEAQ (reference sequence). Trimming removed 5 bases at V and 5 bases at J, with 16 bases between. The CDR3 is 14 residues long. CDR3 in DNA: TGTGCCAGCAGCGAGGACTGGAGCCAAGACGAGCAGTACTTC. This translates into CASSEDWSQDEQYF. The full variable domain, with the rest looked up from reference TRBV7-9 and TRBJ2-7, is DTGVSQNPRHKITKRGQNVTFRCDPISEHNRLYWYRQTLGQGPEFLTYFQNEAQLEKSRLLSDRFSAERPKGSFSTLEIQRTEQGDSAMYLCASSEDWSQDEQYFGPGTRLTVT.

V and J are TRBV7-8 and TRBJ2-7; no clear D gene. Germline values: CDR1 SGHVS, CDR2 FQNEAQ. This CDR3 spans 17 amino acids. V gave up 4 bases and J gave up 1 base, with 20 bases separating them. In DNA form, the CDR3 reads TGTGCCAGCAGCTCCTCTGAGGCTTTCAGCCGTTCCTACGAGCAGTACTTC. Protein product: CASSSSEAFSRSYEQYF.

This clone was observed once. The chain uses TRBV6-2 or TRBV6-3 and TRBJ2-7, with TRBD2 matching over 7 bases. The CDR3 runs 14 residues. Germline V gene data show CDR1 as MNHEY and CDR2 as SVGEGT. With V trimmed by 0 bases and J by 5 bases, 4 bases remained unmatched. The CDR3 DNA reads as TGTGCCAGCAGTTACTCGAGCGGGGTTGACGAGCAGTACTTC. Its protein is CASSYSSGVDEQYF.

V gene TRBV4-3 combines with J gene TRBJ2-1, with D perhaps TRBD2 (5 bases). Trimming pared 2 bases from V and 5 bases from J, leaving 16 bases between. Germline-derived CDR1 and CDR2 are LGHNA and YSLEER. This CDR3 is 16 amino acids long. The CDR3 DNA sequence: TGCGCCAGCAGCCAAATCCCATCGGACTGGAACAATGAGCAGTTCTTC. Amino acid sequence: CASSQIPSDWNNEQFF.